These 7 T cell receptor beta chains originate from one sample sequenced in a study of T cell clonality in common variable immunodeficiency (dated by TCRdb to 2015 to 2017). Library preparation was by the immunoSEQ multiplex PCR assay. The clones in this table, taken by TCRdb from immuneACCESS, are in-frame only. Not every clone is retained; where verified, under half of the shortfall comes from an unresolved V gene, and the cause of the rest is unknown. The data for this sample show fewer than 65,000 clones, each detected more than once. About 0.9% of the sample belongs to the ten largest clones. Material: peripheral blood mononuclear cells. The source is a person between 18 and 70 years old in good health.

This clone was detected ten times or more. The DNA ends 3 residues before the CDR3 does, and the rest of the CDR3 is filled in from the germline J gene. This chain connects TRBV9 to TRBJ2-1; D ambiguous. This CDR3 has 15 amino acids. The germline V and J ends were trimmed by 0 bases and 3 bases, with 10 bases remaining between them. Germline V gives CDR1 SGDLS, CDR2 YYNGEE. The CDR3 protein is CASSVEATNYNEQFF. The sequenced part of the CDR3 DNA is TGTGCCAGCAGCGTAGAGGCAACTAACTACAATGAG.

This clone was recorded at least ten times. The CDR3 extends 3 residues past the end of the read, so its final part is completed from the germline J gene. This chain uses TRBV7-2 with TRBJ1-5; possibly TRBD1 for D (6 bases). Trimming took 0 bases from V and 7 from J, leaving 10 bases between them. From germline, CDR1 is SGHTA and CDR2 FQGNSA. The CDR3 runs to 14 residues. The sequenced CDR3 bases are TGTGCCAGCAGCTTAGCGCAAGGGGGACAGCCC. It specifies CASSLAQGGQP. The entire CDR3 reads CASSLAQGGQPQHF.

This clone was detected only a few times. The observed sequence ends 3 residues before the CDR3 terminus, with the missing tail filled in from the germline J gene. The gene calls are TRBV19 and TRBJ2-3, with TRBD2 identical over 8 bases. The CDR3 is 15 amino acids. Germline V gene sequence: CDR1 LNHDA, CDR2 SQIVND (reference sequence). After removal of 5 bases from V and 5 bases from J, the junction contained 9 bases not matched to a gene. The chain's CDR3 is CASSESAGERDTQYF. The part of the CDR3 DNA that was read is TGTGCCAGTAGTGAGTCAGCGGGAGAGCGAGATACG. Based on the CDR3 plus reference TRBV19 and TRBJ2-3, the full variable domain is DGGITQSPKYLFRKEGQNVTLSCEQNLNHDAMYWYRQDPGQGLRLIYYSQIVNDFQKGDIAEGYSVSREKKESFPLTVTSAQKNPTAFYLCASSESAGERDTQYFGPGTRLTVL.

This clone was detected many times. The read stops 3 residues short of the end of the CDR3; the missing end is completed from the germline J gene. The chain uses TRBV5-5 and TRBJ2-1, with D unclear. The V and J ends lost 0 bases and 7 bases respectively, with 11 bases between them. The CDR3 runs 14 residues. In germline, CDR1 is SGHKS, CDR2 YYEKEE (reference sequence). CDR3 DNA (partial): TGTGCCAGCAGCTTGGCGGCAGGCCATAATGAG. This codes for CASSLAAGHNE. The complete CDR3 reads CASSLAAGHNEQFF.

This clone occurred many times. Read data end 3 residues before the CDR3 end; the end is taken from the germline J gene. The J gene is TRBJ1-4, the V gene TRBV5-1; D is unresolved. Trimming removed 0 bases from V and 2 bases from J, with 5 bases in between. Germline CDR1 is SGHRS and CDR2 is YFSETQ. This CDR3 has 14 residues. CDR3 DNA (partial): TGCGCCAGCAGCTTGGACAGCACTAATGAAAAA. Protein: CASSLDSTNEK. The CDR3 reads in full as CASSLDSTNEKLFF. The whole variable domain, remainder taken from reference TRBV5-1 and TRBJ1-4, is KAGVTQTPRYLIKTRGQQVTLSCSPISGHRSVSWYQQTPGQGLQFLFEYFSETQRNKGNFPGRFSGRQFSNSRSEMNVSTLELGDSALYLCASSLDSTNEKLFFGSGTQLSVL.

This clone was counted at least ten times. The read falls 3 residues short of the CDR3 end, and the missing part is taken from the germline J gene. The chain joins TRBV5-1 to TRBJ2-3, with 9 bases that match TRBD1. The CDR3 loop spans 15 amino acids. The V gene's germline CDR1 is SGHRS and CDR2 YFSETQ. The CDR3 reads CASSPGTGKRETQYF. The sequenced CDR3 bases are TGCGCCAGCAGCCCAGGGACAGGGAAGAGAGAGACG.

This clone was counted at least ten times. Read coverage stops 3 residues before the CDR3 terminus; the germline J gene supplies the remainder. This chain links TRBV18 with TRBJ1-2; tentative D call: TRBD1 (5 bases). Germline lookup yields CDR1 KGHSH and CDR2 LQKENI. The CDR3 is made up of 15 amino acids. The V end was cut by 5 bases, the J end by 7 bases, with 20 bases between. CDR3 amino acids: CASSNLRGSHAGYTF. The covered CDR3 bases are TGTGCCAGCTCAAACCTAAGGGGTAGCCACGCTGGC.